The table lists the clone carrying this T cell receptor beta chain with a few counts. Several immunoSEQ 96-well plates shared each subset's DNA, each plate a replicate. Profiling relied on immunoSEQ multiplex PCR, and the TCRdb table lists in-frame clones only, not all of them. The top ten clones hold about 1.5% of a sample with about 1 million clones, approximately 68% of them seen once. The entry originates in a study of shared clonotypes between healthy human individuals. Turning to the study itself: Every donor yielded three CD4 naive, three CD4 memory, two CD8 naive and one CD8 memory plate.

This CDR3 is 13 amino acids long. Trimming left V 6 bases short and J 0 bases short, with 8 bases between. From germline, CDR1 is ENHRY and CDR2 SYGVKD. The sequence was obtained from a young man in good health. The chain joins TRBV10-3 to TRBJ1-1; D might be TRBD1 (6 bases). Sequencing was carried out using memory CD4+ T cells sorted from blood. The subset is: CD45RA-negative fraction. This CDR3 is CAIRTGLNTEAFF. DNA of the CDR3: TGTGCCATCAGAACAGGGTTGAACACTGAAGCTTTCTTT.